This TCR beta chain is from a study of long-term antiretroviral therapy in people with HIV. Survey-level immunoSEQ v3.0 assays were run. Assay: immunoSEQ multiplex PCR; the TCRdb copy retains only in-frame clones and omits some. The sample consists of about 22,000 clones, approximately 86% of them appearing once. There are a few counts of this clone. Trimming left V 1 base short and J 4 bases short, with 14 bases between. The germline V gene has CDR1 LNHNV and CDR2 YYDKDF (reference sequence). The CDR3 contains 16 residues. The receptor was derived from a man aged 18 to 30 with HIV. The chain is built from TRBV15 and TRBJ2-1; D remains unclear. Sequenced here: unsorted PBMCs, sampled roughly 4 years after starting antiretroviral therapy. The CDR3 loop is CATSRAASPGYNEQFF. In DNA form, the CDR3 reads TGTGCCACCAGCAGAGCCGCTTCCCCAGGTTACAATGAGCAGTTCTTC. Filled out from reference TRBV15 and TRBJ2-1, the complete variable domain reads DAMVIQNPRYQVTQFGKPVTLSCSQTLNHNVMYWYQQKSSQAPKLLFHYYDKDFNNEADTPDNFQSRRPNTSFCFLDIRSPGLGDTAMYLCATSRAASPGYNEQFFGPGTRLTVL.